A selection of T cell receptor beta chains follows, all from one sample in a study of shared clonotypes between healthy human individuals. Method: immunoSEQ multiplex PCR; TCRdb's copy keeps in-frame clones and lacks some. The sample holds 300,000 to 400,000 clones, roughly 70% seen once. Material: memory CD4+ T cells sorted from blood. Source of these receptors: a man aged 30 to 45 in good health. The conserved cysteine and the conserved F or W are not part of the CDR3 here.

CDR3aa: ASSKTSGSSYEQY
v_gene: TRBV11-3
j_gene: TRBJ2-7

CDR3aa: ASSEGRGGNEKLF
v_gene: TRBV6-1
j_gene: TRBJ1-4

CDR3aa: ASSLGSVETQY
v_gene: TRBV7-9
j_gene: TRBJ2-5

CDR3aa: ASSQDTGGLYEQY
v_gene: TRBV4-1
j_gene: TRBJ2-7

CDR3aa: ASSLATAGELF
v_gene: TRBV5-6
j_gene: TRBJ2-2

CDR3aa: ASSQDRTGLGYEQY
v_gene: TRBV4-1
j_gene: TRBJ2-7

CDR3aa: ASSQIGGSFPTGELF
v_gene: TRBV14
j_gene: TRBJ2-2

CDR3aa: ASSPGQNQPQH
v_gene: TRBV18
j_gene: TRBJ1-5

CDR3aa: ASSLAVGGTEAF
v_gene: TRBV4-1
j_gene: TRBJ1-1

CDR3aa: ASSTQGSGRLHEQY
v_gene: TRBV7-2
j_gene: TRBJ2-7

CDR3aa: ASRRWGGRYGYT
v_gene: TRBV7-2
j_gene: TRBJ1-2

CDR3aa: ASTGIYGYT
v_gene: TRBV19
j_gene: TRBJ1-2

CDR3aa: ASSPQERGGETQY
v_gene: TRBV4-2
j_gene: TRBJ2-5

CDR3aa: ASGLWGPGQDGYT
v_gene: TRBV12-5
j_gene: TRBJ1-2

CDR3aa: ASSLGQRQKLF
v_gene: TRBV7-8
j_gene: TRBJ1-4

CDR3aa: ASSEHGGNTEAF
v_gene: TRBV2
j_gene: TRBJ1-1

CDR3aa: ASSSPGQDYNEQF
v_gene: TRBV11-2
j_gene: TRBJ2-1

CDR3aa: ASSPTGGRLAEAF
v_gene: TRBV7-6
j_gene: TRBJ1-1

CDR3aa: ASSIGLAGNEQF
v_gene: TRBV19
j_gene: TRBJ2-1

CDR3aa: ASSLALAGDRQY
v_gene: TRBV7-2
j_gene: TRBJ2-7

CDR3aa: ASRSDRDHRYNEQF
v_gene: TRBV5-6
j_gene: TRBJ2-1

CDR3aa: ASSGHLGKYEQY
v_gene: TRBV5-6
j_gene: TRBJ2-7

CDR3aa: ASSPLARTSGANVLT
v_gene: TRBV7-9
j_gene: TRBJ2-6

CDR3aa: SSTYQETQY
v_gene: TRBV20-1
j_gene: TRBJ2-5

CDR3aa: ASSPSRLDTQY
v_gene: TRBV18
j_gene: TRBJ2-3

CDR3aa: AWARGSYEQY
v_gene: TRBV2
j_gene: TRBJ2-7

CDR3aa: ASSLDAFSTQY
v_gene: TRBV7-6
j_gene: TRBJ2-3

CDR3aa: ASSEPPEDRVVYYGQY
v_gene: TRBV2
j_gene: TRBJ2-7

CDR3aa: ASRPIPGADTQY
v_gene: TRBV6-1
j_gene: TRBJ2-3

CDR3aa: ASSFDIGGEQF
v_gene: TRBV5-4
j_gene: TRBJ2-1

CDR3aa: ASSLGSGSSYNEQF
v_gene: TRBV5-4
j_gene: TRBJ2-1

CDR3aa: ASSVGSLGNTEAF
v_gene: TRBV9
j_gene: TRBJ1-1

CDR3aa: ASSFSRTGLIRSYNEQF
v_gene: TRBV5-6
j_gene: TRBJ2-1

CDR3aa: ASSPTISGANVLT
v_gene: TRBV28
j_gene: TRBJ2-6